The 16 T cell receptor beta chains presented below share a single source sample, sequenced in a study of T cells in localized non-small cell lung cancer. Here immunoSEQ multiplex PCR was the method, and the copy in TCRdb shows in-frame clones only, minus some. The sample includes 86,000 or so clones, just under 85% of them seen just once. The starting material was peripheral blood, obtained before any cancer treatment. The receptor source for this set is a man aged 40-75 years with stage I lung adenocarcinoma.

This chain joins TRBV6-6 and TRBJ1-2; 8 bases match TRBD1. The J segment lost 6 bases and the V segment lost 6 bases, leaving 6 bases of the junction unmatched. The CDR3 contains 13 residues. Germline values: CDR1 MNHNY, CDR2 SVGAGI (reference sequence). The CDR3 loop reads CASRQGGLHGYTF. The CDR3 DNA follows: TGTGCCAGCAGACAGGGGGGGCTTCATGGCTACACCTTC.

The V call is TRBV6-5, the J call TRBJ1-1; 9 positions match TRBD1. The junction had 11 bases not matched to a gene; V was cut back by 4 bases and J by 5 bases. Germline loops: CDR1 MNHEY, CDR2 SVGAGI. CDR3 size: 16 residues. CDR3 bases: TGTGCCAGCAGTTTCGGGACAGGGATATTGGGGACTGAAGCTTTCTTT. Its protein is CASSFGTGILGTEAFF.

CDR3 protein: CASSPEGGPHEQYF. The CDR3, as DNA: TGTGCCAGCAGCCCGGAGGGGGGGCCGCACGAGCAGTACTTC. This chain uses TRBV5-6 with TRBJ2-7, with D perhaps matching TRBD2 (7 bases). The CDR3 has 14 residues. Trimming removed 4 bases from V and 5 bases from J, with 16 bases in between. From germline, CDR1 is SGHDT and CDR2 YYEEEE. Filled out from reference TRBV5-6 and TRBJ2-7, the complete variable domain reads DAGVTQSPTHLIKTRGQQVTLRCSPKSGHDTVSWYQQALGQGPQFIFQYYEEEERQRGNFPDRFSGHQFPNYSSELNVNALLLGDSALYLCASSPEGGPHEQYFGPGTRLTVT.

This clone has a handful of counts. V is TRBV9 and J is TRBJ1-2; D remains ambiguous. Looked up from germline, CDR1 is SGDLS and CDR2 is YYNGEE. The germline V and J ends were trimmed by 4 bases and 4 bases, with 14 bases remaining between them. This CDR3 region has 14 residues. The chain's CDR3 is CASSPIGYAYGYTF. In DNA, the CDR3 is TGTGCCAGCAGCCCTATTGGATACGCCTATGGCTACACCTTC.

This clone was found once. CDR3 loop: CASSLRAGFYGYTF. CDR3 coding DNA: TGTGCCAGCAGTCTAAGGGCGGGTTTCTATGGCTACACCTTC. The chain has TRBV27 and TRBJ1-2; the D is unclear. Germline-derived CDR1 and CDR2 are MNHEY and SMNVEV (reference sequence). The CDR3 consists of 14 residues. Trimming removed 5 bases at V and 4 bases at J, with 14 bases between.

The CDR3 region has the DNA TGTGCCAGCAGCCGAGCGAGGGGATCGGATGGCTACACCTTC. Translated, it gives CASSRARGSDGYTF. J is TRBJ1-2 and V is TRBV7-8; D may be TRBD1 (5 bases). Trimming shortened V by 5 bases and J by 6 bases, and 16 bases separated the two germline ends. The germline CDR1 and CDR2 sequences are SGHVS and FQNEAQ. The CDR3 spans 14 residues.

This chain's CDR3 is CATNNPEAIYEQYF. CDR3 nucleotide sequence: TGTGCCACCAACAACCCAGAAGCGATCTACGAGCAGTACTTC. The J gene is TRBJ2-7, the V gene TRBV7-3, with unresolved D. V was shortened by 10 bases and J by 3 bases, with 19 bases between the two germline ends. The germline gives CDR1 SGHTA, CDR2 FQGTGA. This CDR3 is built from 14 residues.

V and J are TRBV19 and TRBJ2-5, with TRBD2 matching 9 bases. This CDR3 comprises 14 residues. Trimming at V came to 9 bases and at J to 4 bases, leaving 9 bases not matched to a gene. Germline values: CDR1 LNHDA, CDR2 SQIVND (reference sequence). CDR3 in DNA: TGTGCCAGCCGAGGCGGGAGGGCTCGAGAGACCCAGTACTTC. It is translated as CASRGGRARETQYF.

CDR3 sequence reads: CASSLGSPRVNTIYF. CDR3 DNA: TGCGCCAGCAGCCTCGGGTCCCCTCGTGTAAACACCATATATTTT. The chain joins TRBV5-1 to TRBJ1-3; D uncertain. With 4 bases removed from V and 6 bases from J, the gap between germline ends came to 17 bases. The CDR3 spans 15 residues. The germline CDR1 and CDR2 sequences are SGHRS and YFSETQ.

V gene TRBV5-4 combines with J gene TRBJ2-3; 8 positions match TRBD2. The germline CDR1 and CDR2 sequences are SGHNT and YYREEE (reference sequence). CDR3 length: 16 residues. Trimming removed 0 bases from V and 0 bases from J; junction bases left unmatched: 3. CDR3 in DNA: TGTGCCAGCAGCTTGGTTAGCGGGGAAAGCACAGATACGCAGTATTTT. Its translation is CASSLVSGESTDTQYF.

The chain is built from TRBV5-8 and TRBJ1-4, with D tentatively TRBD1 (6 bases). Trimming cost V 3 bases and J 7 bases, with 13 bases left between them. The germline V gene has CDR1 SGHTS and CDR2 YDEGEE. This CDR3 contains 14 residues. CDR3: CASSSGRGSEKLFF. As DNA, the CDR3 is TGTGCCAGCAGCTCCGGAAGGGGGAGTGAAAAACTGTTTTTT.

The chain carries TRBV5-4 and TRBJ2-3; 12 bases fit TRBD2. J lost 13 bases, V lost 3 bases, and 12 bases had no gene match. Germline-derived CDR1 and CDR2 are SGHNT and YYREEE (reference sequence). The CDR3 consists of 15 residues. The CDR3 nucleotides read TGTGCCAGCAGCTCTTTTCTAGCGGGGGGGTTTAAAGAGTATTTT. Translated: CASSSFLAGGFKEYF.

The V and J genes are TRBV30 and TRBJ2-7, with 7 bases lining up with TRBD2. The CDR3 totals 12 residues. The ends lost 6 bases at V and 5 bases at J; junction bases unmatched: 7. The germline V gene encodes CDR1 GTSNPN and CDR2 SVGIG (reference sequence). The CDR3 protein is CACLSAGDEQYF. CDR3 DNA: TGTGCCTGCTTATCCGCGGGAGACGAGCAGTACTTC.

The chain employs TRBV7-9 and TRBJ2-2, with 11 bases aligning to TRBD2. V was clipped by 2 bases and J by 1 base; unmatched bases: 9. CDR3 size: 19 residues. CDR1 is SEHNR, CDR2 FQNEAQ, per germline (reference sequence). The CDR3 coding sequence is TGTGCCAGCAGCTTAACTACTAGCGGGGGCCCCGTGAACACCGGGGAGCTGTTTTTT. It yields the protein CASSLTTSGGPVNTGELFF. The full variable domain, completed using reference TRBV7-9 and TRBJ2-2, is DTGVSQNPRHKITKRGQNVTFRCDPISEHNRLYWYRQTLGQGPEFLTYFQNEAQLEKSRLLSDRFSAERPKGSFSTLEIQRTEQGDSAMYLCASSLTTSGGPVNTGELFFGEGSRLTVL.

The V gene is TRBV19, the J gene TRBJ1-3; D call uncertain. With 7 bases removed from V and 1 base from J, the gap between germline ends came to 11 bases. The CDR3 contains 14 residues. Germline V gene sequence: CDR1 LNHDA, CDR2 SQIVND (reference sequence). The CDR3 DNA sequence: TGTGCCAGTACCGAACAGAGTTCTGGAAACACCATATATTTT. It specifies CASTEQSSGNTIYF. The full variable domain, its missing parts supplied by reference TRBV19 and TRBJ1-3, is DGGITQSPKYLFRKEGQNVTLSCEQNLNHDAMYWYRQDPGQGLRLIYYSQIVNDFQKGDIAEGYSVSREKKESFPLTVTSAQKNPTAFYLCASTEQSSGNTIYFGEGSWLTVV.

This clone was recorded once. The chain recombines TRBV5-4 with TRBJ2-7; maybe TRBD2 (6 bases). The V gene lost 4 bases and the J gene lost 5 bases, with 16 bases spanning the gap. This CDR3 is built from 14 residues. The V gene's germline CDR1 is SGHNT and CDR2 YYREEE (reference sequence). CDR3 region: CASSPAGGKDEQYF. DNA for the CDR3: TGTGCCAGCAGCCCCGCCGGCGGGAAGGACGAGCAGTACTTC.